One sample yielded the 13 T cell receptor beta chains listed below, sequenced in a study of T-cell memory formation after mild COVID-19. A single record per CDR3 protein comes from TCRdb applying MiXCR to the 5' RACE reads. The data hold roughly 580,000 distinct CDR3 sequences, with roughly 18% observed a single time. Sequenced: PBMCs or a T cell subset sorted from them (not recorded which). These receptors all come from an adult woman who had mild COVID-19 (a few samples of this study predate the infection). Cell type and time point are not known.

The sample holds a few counts of this clonotype. The genes are TRBV7-9 and TRBJ2-1, with D maybe TRBD2 (6 bases). Germline V gene sequence: CDR1 SEHNR, CDR2 FQNEAQ (reference sequence). Between the trimmed V and J ends, which lost 2 bases and 1 base, there was a span of 15 bases. CDR3 length equals 17 residues. DNA for the CDR3: TGTGCCAGCAGCTTACAATTCGGGGGAAAGTCCTACAATGAGCAGTTCTTC. It yields the protein CASSLQFGGKSYNEQFF.

The chain couples TRBV6-5 to TRBJ2-3; D perhaps matches TRBD2 (5 bases). This CDR3 spans 15 amino acids. Germline CDR1 is MNHEY and CDR2 is SVGAGI. Between the trimmed V and J ends, which lost 2 bases and 6 bases, there was a span of 15 bases. The CDR3 DNA follows: TGTGCCAGCAGTTACCTCCCGACCCCGGGGGATACGCAGTATTTT. It translates to CASSYLPTPGDTQYF.

This clonotype was observed a handful of times. The rearrangement links TRBV27 to TRBJ2-7, with TRBD1 matching 8 bases. The germline V gene encodes CDR1 MNHEY and CDR2 SMNVEV (reference sequence). Trimming cost V 2 bases and J 2 bases; bases outside gene matches: 5. The CDR3 has 15 amino acids. Written as DNA, the CDR3 is TGTGCCAGCAGTTTAACGGACAGGGCACCCTACGAGCAGTACTTC. Translated: CASSLTDRAPYEQYF.

This clonotype was seen only once. The chain carries TRBV5-1 and TRBJ1-6; D uncertain. The CDR3 contains 15 residues. V was cut by 0 bases and J by 5 bases, with 9 bases left in between. Looked up from germline, CDR1 is SGHRS and CDR2 is YFSETQ. CDR3 loop: CASSLEVGNNSPLHF. The CDR3 bases are TGCGCCAGCAGCTTGGAGGTAGGGAATAATTCACCCCTCCACTTT.

The chain links TRBV5-5 to TRBJ2-1; 7 nucleotides match TRBD1. V lost 3 bases to trimming and J lost 6 bases; unmatched junction nucleotides: 6. CDR1 is SGHKS and CDR2 is YYEKEE in the germline V gene (reference sequence). The CDR3 extends over 14 amino acids. The CDR3 bases are TGTGCCAGCAGCTCCGACCCAGGGGGCAATGAGCAGTTCTTC. Protein: CASSSDPGGNEQFF.

Only a few counts were recorded for this clonotype. The chain has TRBV6-5 and TRBJ2-1, with 8 bases aligning to TRBD2. The CDR3 totals 14 residues. Germline CDR1 reads MNHEY; CDR2 reads SVGAGI. The J segment lost 7 bases and the V segment lost 9 bases, leaving 11 bases of the junction unmatched. DNA for the CDR3: TGTGCCAGTTACGGGGGGGCGAGGGGAAATGAGCAGTTCTTC. This sequence encodes CASYGGARGNEQFF.

The chain couples TRBV9 to TRBJ2-5, with TRBD1 identical over 11 bases. Germline lookup yields CDR1 SGDLS and CDR2 YYNGEE. Trimming at V came to 0 bases and at J to 5 bases, leaving 18 bases not matched to a gene. This CDR3 comprises 20 residues. CDR3 residues: CASSVGVPGQGVLSTETQYF. Here the CDR3 DNA reads TGTGCCAGCAGCGTAGGCGTACCGGGACAGGGGGTCCTAAGTACGGAGACCCAGTACTTC.

This clonotype was counted only a few times. The V call is TRBV6-6, the J call TRBJ1-4; D is uncertain. The CDR3 consists of 12 residues. Germline CDR1 MNHNY, CDR2 SVGAGI (reference sequence). V was clipped by 5 bases and J by 5 bases, with 6 bases between them. The CDR3 spells CASSLQNEKLFF. In DNA, the CDR3 is TGTGCCAGCAGTCTACAGAATGAAAAACTGTTTTTT.

V and J are TRBV9 and TRBJ1-2; 11 bases line up with TRBD1. The V gene's germline CDR1 is SGDLS and CDR2 YYNGEE. Losses at the gene ends were 5 bases for V and 2 bases for J; bases not matched to a gene: 2. This CDR3 has 14 amino acids. In nucleotides, the CDR3 is TGTGCCAGCAGGGGACAGGGGGGCAACTATGGCTACACCTTC. Its protein product is CASRGQGGNYGYTF. The full variable domain, completed using reference TRBV9 and TRBJ1-2, is DSGVTQTPKHLITATGQRVTLRCSPRSGDLSVYWYQQSLDQGLQFLIQYYNGEERAKGNILERFSAQQFPDLHSELNLSSLELGDSALYFCASRGQGGNYGYTFGSGTRLTVV.

This chain uses TRBV11-2 with TRBJ2-7, with D possibly matching TRBD1 (5 bases). The CDR3 loop spans 12 amino acids. V lost 4 bases and J lost 4, with 8 bases in between. Germline values: CDR1 SGHAT, CDR2 FQNNGV. In nucleotides, the CDR3 is TGTGCCAGCAGCTCATGGACATACGAGCAGTACTTC. It specifies CASSSWTYEQYF.

This clonotype was counted once. This chain uses TRBV11-2 with TRBJ2-3; 13 bases fit TRBD2. The CDR3 loop spans 16 amino acids. The junction had 4 bases not matched to a gene; V was cut back by 2 bases and J by 5 bases. Germline V gene lookup returns CDR1 SGHAT and CDR2 FQNNGV. The CDR3 region has the DNA TGTGCCAGCAGCTTATGGACTAGCGGGGGCCGAGATACGCAGTATTTT. Translated, it gives CASSLWTSGGRDTQYF.

This clonotype was seen ten or more times. One end of the junction does not line up with germline, which may come from a read error. In DNA, the CDR3 is TGCGCCAGCAGTTTGGGACAGAGCCTCACAGATACGCAGTATTTT. Protein product: CASSLGQSLTDTQYF. The chain has TRBV5-1 and TRBJ2-3, with TRBD1 matching 7 bases. The CDR3 loop spans 15 amino acids. The germline CDR1 and CDR2 sequences are SGHRS and YFSETQ.

The rearrangement links TRBV12-3 or TRBV12-4 to TRBJ1-2; no definite D call. The V gene lost 3 bases and the J gene lost 4 bases, with 12 bases spanning the gap. CDR3 length: 14 residues. CDR3 DNA sequence: TGTGCCAGCAGTTTTGGGGAACTCGGCTATGGCTACACCTTC. It yields the protein CASSFGELGYGYTF.